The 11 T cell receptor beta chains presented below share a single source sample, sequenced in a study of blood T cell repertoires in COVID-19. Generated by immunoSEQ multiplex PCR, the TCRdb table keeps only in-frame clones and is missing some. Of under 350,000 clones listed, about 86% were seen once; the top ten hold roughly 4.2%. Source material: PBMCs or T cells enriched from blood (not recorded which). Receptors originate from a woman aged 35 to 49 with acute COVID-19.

The CDR3 loop is CASSPRLAGHTGELFF. Written as DNA, the CDR3 is TGTGCCAGCAGCCCCCGTTTGGCGGGACACACCGGGGAGCTGTTTTTT. The rearrangement joins TRBV9 to TRBJ2-2, with D possibly being TRBD2 (6 bases). CDR3 length equals 16 residues. V was clipped by 4 bases and J by 3 bases, with 16 bases between them. CDR1 and CDR2 (germline): SGDLS, YYNGEE.

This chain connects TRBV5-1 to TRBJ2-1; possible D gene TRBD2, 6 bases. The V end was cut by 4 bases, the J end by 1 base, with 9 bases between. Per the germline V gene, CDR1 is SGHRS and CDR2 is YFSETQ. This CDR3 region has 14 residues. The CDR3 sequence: CASSPGESYNEQFF. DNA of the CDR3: TGCGCCAGCAGCCCGGGAGAGTCCTACAATGAGCAGTTCTTC.

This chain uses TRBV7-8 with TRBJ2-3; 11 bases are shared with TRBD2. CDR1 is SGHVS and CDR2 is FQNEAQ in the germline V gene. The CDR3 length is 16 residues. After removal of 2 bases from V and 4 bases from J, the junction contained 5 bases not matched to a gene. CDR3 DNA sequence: TGTGCCAGCAGCTTAATAACTAGCGGGAGCCCAGATACGCAGTATTTT. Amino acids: CASSLITSGSPDTQYF.

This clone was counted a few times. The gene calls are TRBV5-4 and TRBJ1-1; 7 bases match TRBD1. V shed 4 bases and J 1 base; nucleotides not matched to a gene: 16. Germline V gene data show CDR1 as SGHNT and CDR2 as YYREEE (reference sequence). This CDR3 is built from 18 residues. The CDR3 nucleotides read TGTGCCAGCAGCCCCGTACCCCGACAGGGAAAGGGGAACACTGAAGCTTTCTTT. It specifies CASSPVPRQGKGNTEAFF.

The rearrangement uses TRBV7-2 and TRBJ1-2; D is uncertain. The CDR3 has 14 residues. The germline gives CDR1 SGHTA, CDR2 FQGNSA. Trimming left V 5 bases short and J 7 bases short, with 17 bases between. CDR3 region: CASSLNKGDGGYTF. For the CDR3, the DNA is TGTGCCAGCAGCCTCAACAAGGGAGACGGTGGCTACACCTTC.

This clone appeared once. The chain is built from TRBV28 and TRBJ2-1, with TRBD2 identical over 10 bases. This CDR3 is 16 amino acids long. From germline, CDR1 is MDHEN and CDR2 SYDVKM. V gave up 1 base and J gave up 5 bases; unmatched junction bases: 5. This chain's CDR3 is CASSLLWTSGDNEQFF. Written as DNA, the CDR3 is TGTGCCAGCAGTTTATTATGGACTAGCGGCGACAATGAGCAGTTCTTC. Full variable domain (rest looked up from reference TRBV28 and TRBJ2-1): DVKVTQSSRYLVKRTGEKVFLECVQDMDHENMFWYRQDPGLGLRLIYFSYDVKMKEKGDIPEGYSVSREKKERFSLILESASTNQTSMYLCASSLLWTSGDNEQFFGPGTRLTVL.

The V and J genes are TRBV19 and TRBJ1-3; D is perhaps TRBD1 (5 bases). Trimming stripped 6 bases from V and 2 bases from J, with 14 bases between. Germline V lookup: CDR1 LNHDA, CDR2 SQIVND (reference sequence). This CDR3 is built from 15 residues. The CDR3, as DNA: TGTGCCAGTAGGCCTCCGAACAGGCCTGGAAACACCATATATTTT. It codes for CASRPPNRPGNTIYF. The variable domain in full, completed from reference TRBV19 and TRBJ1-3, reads DGGITQSPKYLFRKEGQNVTLSCEQNLNHDAMYWYRQDPGQGLRLIYYSQIVNDFQKGDIAEGYSVSREKKESFPLTVTSAQKNPTAFYLCASRPPNRPGNTIYFGEGSWLTVV.

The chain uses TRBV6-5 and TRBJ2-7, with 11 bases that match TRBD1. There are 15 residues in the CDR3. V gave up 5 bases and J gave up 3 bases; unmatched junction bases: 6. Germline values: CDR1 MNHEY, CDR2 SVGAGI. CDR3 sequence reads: CASSRGQGAGYEQYF. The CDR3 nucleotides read TGTGCCAGCAGTCGCGGACAGGGGGCTGGCTACGAGCAGTACTTC.

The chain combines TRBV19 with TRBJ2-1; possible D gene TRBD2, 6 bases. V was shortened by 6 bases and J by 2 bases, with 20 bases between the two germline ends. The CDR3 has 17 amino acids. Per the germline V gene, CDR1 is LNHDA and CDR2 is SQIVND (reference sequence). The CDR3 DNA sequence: TGTGCCAGTAGCTCCCCGACTGGCGGGATAACCTACAATGAGCAGTTCTTC. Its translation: CASSSPTGGITYNEQFF.

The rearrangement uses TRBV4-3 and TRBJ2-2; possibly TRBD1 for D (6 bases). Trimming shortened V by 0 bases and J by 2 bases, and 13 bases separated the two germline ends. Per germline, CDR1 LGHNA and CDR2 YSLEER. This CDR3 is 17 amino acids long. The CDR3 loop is CASSQDLPGDNTGELFF. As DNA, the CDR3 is TGCGCCAGCAGCCAAGATCTTCCAGGGGACAACACCGGGGAGCTGTTTTTT.

This CDR3 reads CAIRDRGSYNEQFF. CDR3 bases: TGTGCCATCAGGGACAGGGGTTCCTACAATGAGCAGTTCTTC. The chain uses TRBV10-3 and TRBJ2-1, with 9 bases that match TRBD1. The germline V gene encodes CDR1 ENHRY and CDR2 SYGVKD. The CDR3 runs to 14 residues. Trimming took 6 bases from V and 1 from J; bases not matched to a gene: 1.